This TCR beta chain was recovered during a study of T cell responses to AZD1222 COVID-19 vaccine. General study points: Samples come after the peak T cell response, not at day 14. Mostly white British, mostly female donors; authors suggested clonal diversity may be underestimated. The number of AZD1222 recipients seropositive at baseline was only five or six.

In regard to this clone: Its cognate antigen is unknown.

Clones were read by immunoSEQ multiplex PCR, and TCRdb kept only the in-frame ones, dropping some. The table shows about 120,000 clones, with approximately 90% occurring only once. Pooled together were second doses at about 4 or about 12 weeks. From germline, CDR1 is SGDLS and CDR2 YYNGEE. Trimming cost V 1 base and J 0 bases; bases outside gene matches: 3. This CDR3 contains 15 residues. The sequencing used peripheral blood, collected 28 days after the second AZD1222 dose. The TCR originated in an adult who received the AZD1222 COVID-19 vaccine. The chain couples TRBV9 to TRBJ1-2, with 7 positions matching TRBD1. CDR3 nucleotide sequence: TGTGCCAGCAGCGTATGGGACAGACCTAACTATGGCTACACCTTC. It is translated as CASSVWDRPNYGYTF.